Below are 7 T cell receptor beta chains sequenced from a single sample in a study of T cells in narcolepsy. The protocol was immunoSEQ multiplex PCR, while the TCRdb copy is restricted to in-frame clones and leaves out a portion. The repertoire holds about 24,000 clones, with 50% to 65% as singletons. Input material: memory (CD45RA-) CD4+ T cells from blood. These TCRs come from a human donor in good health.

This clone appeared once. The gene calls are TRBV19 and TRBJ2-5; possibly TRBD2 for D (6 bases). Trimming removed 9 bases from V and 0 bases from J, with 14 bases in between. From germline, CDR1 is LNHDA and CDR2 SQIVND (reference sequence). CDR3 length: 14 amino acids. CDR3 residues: CASSNGGNQETQYF. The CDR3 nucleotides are TGTGCCAGCTCGAATGGGGGGAACCAAGAGACCCAGTACTTC.

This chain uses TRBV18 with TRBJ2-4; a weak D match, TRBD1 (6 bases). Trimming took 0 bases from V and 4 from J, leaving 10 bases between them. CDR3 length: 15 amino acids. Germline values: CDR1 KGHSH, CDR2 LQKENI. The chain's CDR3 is CASSPPRQEKNIQYF. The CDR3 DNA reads TGTGCCAGCTCACCACCTAGACAGGAGAAAAACATTCAGTACTTC.

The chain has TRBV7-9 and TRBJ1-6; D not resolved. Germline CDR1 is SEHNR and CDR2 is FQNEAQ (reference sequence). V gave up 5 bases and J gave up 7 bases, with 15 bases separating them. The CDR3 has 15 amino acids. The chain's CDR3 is CASSGEAAKNSPLHF. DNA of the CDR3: TGTGCCAGCAGCGGGGAGGCAGCCAAAAATTCACCCCTCCACTTT.

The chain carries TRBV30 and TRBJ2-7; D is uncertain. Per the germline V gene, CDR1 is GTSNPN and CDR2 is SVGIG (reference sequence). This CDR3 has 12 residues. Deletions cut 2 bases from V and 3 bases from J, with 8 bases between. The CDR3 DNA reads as TGTGCCTGGAGTAACTGGGTCTACGAGCAGTACTTC. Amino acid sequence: CAWSNWVYEQYF.

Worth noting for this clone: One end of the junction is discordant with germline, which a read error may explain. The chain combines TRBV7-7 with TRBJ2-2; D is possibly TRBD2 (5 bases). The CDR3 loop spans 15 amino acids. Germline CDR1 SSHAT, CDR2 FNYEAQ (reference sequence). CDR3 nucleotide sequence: TGTGCTAGCAGCCCCGGGCCCCCGGGGACCGGGGAGCTGTTTTTT. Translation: CASSPGPPGTGELFF.

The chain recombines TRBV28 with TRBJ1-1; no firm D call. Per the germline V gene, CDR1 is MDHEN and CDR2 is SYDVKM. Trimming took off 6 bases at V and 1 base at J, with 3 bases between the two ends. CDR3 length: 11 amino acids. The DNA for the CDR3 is TGTGCCAGCAGGGGGAACACTGAAGCTTTCTTT. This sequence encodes CASRGNTEAFF.

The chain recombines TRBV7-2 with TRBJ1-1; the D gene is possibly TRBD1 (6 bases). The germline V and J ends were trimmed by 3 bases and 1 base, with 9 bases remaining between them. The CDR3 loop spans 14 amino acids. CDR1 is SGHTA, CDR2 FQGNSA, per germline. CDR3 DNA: TGTGCCAGCAGCTTTCTCAGGGGGAACACTGAAGCTTTCTTT. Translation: CASSFLRGNTEAFF.